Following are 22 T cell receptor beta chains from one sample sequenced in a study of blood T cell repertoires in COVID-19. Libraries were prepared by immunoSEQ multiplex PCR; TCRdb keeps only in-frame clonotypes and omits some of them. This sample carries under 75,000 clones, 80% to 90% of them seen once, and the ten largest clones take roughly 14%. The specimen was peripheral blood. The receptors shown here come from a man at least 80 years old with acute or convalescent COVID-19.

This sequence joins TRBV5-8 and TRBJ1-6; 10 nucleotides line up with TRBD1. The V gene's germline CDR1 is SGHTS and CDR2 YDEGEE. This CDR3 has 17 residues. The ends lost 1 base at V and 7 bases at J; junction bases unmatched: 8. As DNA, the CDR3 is TGTGCCAGCAGCTTGTCTTTCGGGACAGGGGACAATTCACCCCTCCACTTT. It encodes CASSLSFGTGDNSPLHF.

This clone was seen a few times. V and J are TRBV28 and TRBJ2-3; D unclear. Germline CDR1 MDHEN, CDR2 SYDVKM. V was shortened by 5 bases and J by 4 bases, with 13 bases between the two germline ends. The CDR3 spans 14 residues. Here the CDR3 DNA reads TGTGCCAGCAGTAGAACCGGGTTTCCAGATACGCAGTATTTT. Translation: CASSRTGFPDTQYF.

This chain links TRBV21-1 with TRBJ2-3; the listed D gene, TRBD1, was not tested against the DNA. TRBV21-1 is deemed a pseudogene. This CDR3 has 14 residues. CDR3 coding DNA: TGTGCCACAATCCGGGACACCCCCACAGATACGCAGTATTTT. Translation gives CATIRDTPTDTQYF.

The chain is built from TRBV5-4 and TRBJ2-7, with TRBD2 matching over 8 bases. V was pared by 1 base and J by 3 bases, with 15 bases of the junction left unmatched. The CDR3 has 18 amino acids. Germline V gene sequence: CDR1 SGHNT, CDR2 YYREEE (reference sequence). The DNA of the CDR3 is TGTGCCAGCAGCTTGTGGGGCCGGAGGGCGGGGGGAGGCTACGAGCAGTACTTC. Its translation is CASSLWGRRAGGGYEQYF. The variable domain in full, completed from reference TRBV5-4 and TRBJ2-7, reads ETGVTQSPTHLIKTRGQQVTLRCSSQSGHNTVSWYQQALGQGPQFIFQYYREEENGRGNFPPRFSGLQFPNYSSELNVNALELDDSALYLCASSLWGRRAGGGYEQYFGPGTRLTVT.

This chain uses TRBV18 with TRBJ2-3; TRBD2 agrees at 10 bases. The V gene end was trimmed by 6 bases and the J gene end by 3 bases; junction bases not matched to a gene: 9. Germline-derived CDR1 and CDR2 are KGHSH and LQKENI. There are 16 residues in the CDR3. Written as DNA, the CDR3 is TGTGCCAGCTCGCGGGGACTAGCGTCTGAGACAGATACGCAGTATTTT. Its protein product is CASSRGLASETDTQYF.

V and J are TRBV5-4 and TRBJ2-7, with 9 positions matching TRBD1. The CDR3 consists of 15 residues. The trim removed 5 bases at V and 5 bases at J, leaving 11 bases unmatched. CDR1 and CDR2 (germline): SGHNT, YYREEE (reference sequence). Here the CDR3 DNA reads TGTGCCAGCAGATCCGGGACAGGGTCCGTAGACGAGCAGTACTTC. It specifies CASRSGTGSVDEQYF. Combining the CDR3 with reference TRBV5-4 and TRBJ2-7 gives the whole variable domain ETGVTQSPTHLIKTRGQQVTLRCSSQSGHNTVSWYQQALGQGPQFIFQYYREEENGRGNFPPRFSGLQFPNYSSELNVNALELDDSALYLCASRSGTGSVDEQYFGPGTRLTVT.

CDR3 in amino acids: CASRRLGDKNIQYF. CDR3 coding DNA: TGTGCCAGCAGACGTCTCGGGGACAAAAACATTCAGTACTTC. This chain links TRBV2 with TRBJ2-4, with D tentatively TRBD2 (5 bases). Germline CDR1 is SNHLY and CDR2 is FYNNEI. This CDR3 region has 14 residues. V was pared by 6 bases and J by 3 bases, with 12 bases between.

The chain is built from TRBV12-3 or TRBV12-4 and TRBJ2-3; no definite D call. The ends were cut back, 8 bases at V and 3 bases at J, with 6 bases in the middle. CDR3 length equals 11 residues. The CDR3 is CASALTDTQYF. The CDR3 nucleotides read TGTGCCAGCGCACTAACAGATACGCAGTATTTT.

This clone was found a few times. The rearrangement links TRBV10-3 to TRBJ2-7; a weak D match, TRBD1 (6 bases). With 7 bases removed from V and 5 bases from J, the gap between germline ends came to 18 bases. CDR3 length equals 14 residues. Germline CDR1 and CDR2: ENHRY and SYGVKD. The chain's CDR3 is CAITFALDSHEQYF. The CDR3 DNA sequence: TGTGCCATCACTTTCGCCCTGGACAGCCACGAGCAGTACTTC.

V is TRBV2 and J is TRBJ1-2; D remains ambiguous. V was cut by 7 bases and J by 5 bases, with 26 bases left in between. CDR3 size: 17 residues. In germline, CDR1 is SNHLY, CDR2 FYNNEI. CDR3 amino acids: CASIGSFFPRGNYGYTF. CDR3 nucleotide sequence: TGTGCCAGCATCGGGTCGTTCTTTCCCCGGGGAAATTATGGCTACACCTTC.

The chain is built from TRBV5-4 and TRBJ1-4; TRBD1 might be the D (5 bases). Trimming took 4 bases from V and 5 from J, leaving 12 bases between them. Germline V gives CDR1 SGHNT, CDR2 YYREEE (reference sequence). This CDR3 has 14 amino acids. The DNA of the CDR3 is TGTGCCAGCAGCCGGGCGGGGGGAAATGAAAAACTGTTTTTT. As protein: CASSRAGGNEKLFF.

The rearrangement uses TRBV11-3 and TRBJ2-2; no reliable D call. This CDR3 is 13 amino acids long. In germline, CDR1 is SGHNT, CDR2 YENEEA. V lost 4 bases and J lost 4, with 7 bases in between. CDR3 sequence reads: CASSSISTGELFF. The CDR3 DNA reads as TGTGCCAGCAGCTCCATCAGCACCGGGGAGCTGTTTTTT.

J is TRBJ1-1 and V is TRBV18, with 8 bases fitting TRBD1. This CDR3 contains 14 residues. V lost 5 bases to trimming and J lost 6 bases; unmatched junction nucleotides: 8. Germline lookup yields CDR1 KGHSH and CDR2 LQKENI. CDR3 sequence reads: CASSSGTGFPEAFF. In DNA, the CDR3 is TGTGCCAGCTCATCCGGGACAGGCTTTCCTGAAGCTTTCTTT.

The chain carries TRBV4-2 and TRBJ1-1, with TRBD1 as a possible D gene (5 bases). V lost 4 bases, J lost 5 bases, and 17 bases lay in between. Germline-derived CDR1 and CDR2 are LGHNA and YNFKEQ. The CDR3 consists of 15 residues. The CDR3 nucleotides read TGTGCCAGCAGCCCCTATCAGCAGGGAGGAACTGAAGCTTTCTTT. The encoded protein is CASSPYQQGGTEAFF.

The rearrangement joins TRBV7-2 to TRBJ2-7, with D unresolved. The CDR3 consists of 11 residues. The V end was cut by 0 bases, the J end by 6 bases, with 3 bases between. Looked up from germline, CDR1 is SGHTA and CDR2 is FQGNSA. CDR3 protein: CASSLAVEQYF. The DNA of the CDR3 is TGTGCCAGCAGCTTAGCCGTCGAGCAGTACTTC.

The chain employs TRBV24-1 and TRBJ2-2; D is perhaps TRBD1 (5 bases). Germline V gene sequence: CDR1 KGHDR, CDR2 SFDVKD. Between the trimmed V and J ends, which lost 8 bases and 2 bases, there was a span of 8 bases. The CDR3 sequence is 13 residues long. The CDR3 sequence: CATKDSNTGELFF. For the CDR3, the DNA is TGTGCCACCAAAGACAGTAACACCGGGGAGCTGTTTTTT.

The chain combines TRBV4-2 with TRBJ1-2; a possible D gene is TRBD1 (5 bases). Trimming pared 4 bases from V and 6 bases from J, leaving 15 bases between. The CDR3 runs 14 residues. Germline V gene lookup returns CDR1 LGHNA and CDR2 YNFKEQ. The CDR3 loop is CASSREGREHGYTF. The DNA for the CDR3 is TGTGCCAGCAGCCGAGAAGGCAGGGAACATGGCTACACCTTC.

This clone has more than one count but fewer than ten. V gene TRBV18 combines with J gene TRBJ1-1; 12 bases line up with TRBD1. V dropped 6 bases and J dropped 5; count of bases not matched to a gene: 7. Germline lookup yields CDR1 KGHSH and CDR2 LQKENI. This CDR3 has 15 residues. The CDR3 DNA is TGTGCCAGCTCCCCCGGGACAGGGGGCAGTACTGAAGCTTTCTTT. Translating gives CASSPGTGGSTEAFF. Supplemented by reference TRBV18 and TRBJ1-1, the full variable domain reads NAGVMQNPRHLVRRRGQEARLRCSPMKGHSHVYWYRQLPEEGLKFMVYLQKENIIDESGMPKERFSAEFPKEGPSILRIQQVVRGDSAAYFCASSPGTGGSTEAFFGQGTRLTVV.

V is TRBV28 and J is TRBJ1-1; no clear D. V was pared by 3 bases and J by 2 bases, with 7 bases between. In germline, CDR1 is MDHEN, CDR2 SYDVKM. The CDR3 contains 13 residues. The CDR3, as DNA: TGTGCCAGCAGTTTTCGGAGAAACACTGAAGCTTTCTTT. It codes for CASSFRRNTEAFF.

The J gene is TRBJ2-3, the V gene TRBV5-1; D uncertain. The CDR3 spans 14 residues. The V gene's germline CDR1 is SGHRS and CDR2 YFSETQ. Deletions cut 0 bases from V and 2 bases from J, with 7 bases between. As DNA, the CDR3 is TGCGCCAGCAGCTTGGGAGTAAACACAGATACGCAGTATTTT. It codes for CASSLGVNTDTQYF.

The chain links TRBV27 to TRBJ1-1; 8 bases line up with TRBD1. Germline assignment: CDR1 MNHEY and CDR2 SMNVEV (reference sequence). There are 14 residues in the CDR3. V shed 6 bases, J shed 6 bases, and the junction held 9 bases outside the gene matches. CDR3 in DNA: TGTGCCAGCAGAGTCGGACAGGGAAGGTCTGAAGCTTTCTTT. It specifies CASRVGQGRSEAFF.

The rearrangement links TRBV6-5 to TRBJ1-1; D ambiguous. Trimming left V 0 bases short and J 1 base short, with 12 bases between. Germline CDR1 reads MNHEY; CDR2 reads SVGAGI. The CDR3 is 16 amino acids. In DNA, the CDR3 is TGTGCCAGCAGTTACTCGAGAGGCGGGCGGAACACTGAAGCTTTCTTT. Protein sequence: CASSYSRGGRNTEAFF.